This passage covers 25 T cell receptor beta chains from one sample sequenced in a study of T cells expressing NK-cell markers. TCRdb re-called the 5' RACE reads; every CDR3 protein appears as one record, without DNA. The sample has over 250,000 distinct CDR3 sequences; the top ten hold around 3.9%. The specimen sequenced was blood T cells: a sorted CD56 or NKG2C T cell subset, CD4+ or CD8+ T cells, or bulk PBMC T cells (not recorded which). All receptors come from a woman between 18 and 70 years old in good health.

The chain has TRBV29-1 and TRBJ2-7; TCRdb names TRBD1, which stays unverified in the absence of DNA. The CDR3 totals 12 residues. Looked up from germline, CDR1 is SQVTM and CDR2 is ANQGSEA. The CDR3 sequence is CSVKDRVYEQYF.

The rearrangement joins TRBV20-1 to TRBJ2-6. The CDR3 runs 16 residues. Germline V gives CDR1 DFQATT, CDR2 SNEGSKA (reference sequence). The CDR3 spells CSAREGSLRGANVLTF.

The rearrangement uses TRBV6-1 and TRBJ2-1. The CDR3 consists of 14 residues. Per the germline V gene, CDR1 is MNHNS and CDR2 is SASEGT. The CDR3 is CASSSRRLYNEQFF.

The chain joins TRBV10-3 to TRBJ2-5. This CDR3 region has 12 residues. Per the germline V gene, CDR1 is ENHRY and CDR2 is SYGVKD. The CDR3 region is CAISEMGETQYF.

The chain has TRBV6-5 and TRBJ1-5. The CDR3 totals 14 residues. Germline values: CDR1 MNHEY, CDR2 SVGAGI. The CDR3 region is CASSYGRANQPQHF.

V and J are TRBV7-2 and TRBJ2-6; TCRdb's assignment of TRBD1 cannot be checked, as there is no DNA. In germline, CDR1 is SGHTA, CDR2 FQGNSA. The CDR3 has 15 residues. The CDR3: CASSPGAPGANVLTF.

The J gene is TRBJ2-3, the V gene TRBV7-3. This CDR3 region has 11 residues. CDR1 is SGHTA, CDR2 FQGTGA, per germline. This CDR3 reads CATDSGDTQYF.

The rearrangement links TRBV7-2 to TRBJ2-4; the D call from TCRdb, TRBD1, cannot be confirmed without DNA. CDR1 is SGHTA, CDR2 FQGNSA, per germline. The CDR3 is made up of 13 amino acids. CDR3 sequence reads: CASGQDRLNIQYF. The full variable domain, in which reference TRBV7-2 and TRBJ2-4 provide the parts outside the CDR3, is GAGVSQSPSNKVTEKGKDVELRCDPISGHTALYWYRQSLGQGLEFLIYFQGNSAPDKSGLPSDRFSAERTGGSVSTLTIQRTQQEDSAVYLCASGQDRLNIQYFGAGTRLSVL.

The rearrangement links TRBV29-1 to TRBJ1-5; the TCRdb call, TRBD1, lacks DNA for checking. Germline values: CDR1 SQVTM, CDR2 ANQGSEA. The CDR3 extends over 15 amino acids. The CDR3 region is CSVETAGGANQPQHF. Full variable domain (missing parts from reference TRBV29-1 and TRBJ1-5): SAVISQKPSRDICQRGTSLTIQCQVDSQVTMMFWYRQQPGQSLTLIATANQGSEATYESGFVIDKFPISRPNLTFSTLTVSNMSPEDSSIYLCSVETAGGANQPQHFGDGTRLSIL.

The J gene is TRBJ2-1, the V gene TRBV29-1. This CDR3 comprises 16 residues. Germline V lookup: CDR1 SQVTM, CDR2 ANQGSEA. CDR3 sequence reads: CSVEGHRRVPVNEQFF.

This chain connects TRBV12-3 or TRBV12-4 to TRBJ1-1. The CDR3 is 11 amino acids. Here the CDR3 reads CASSPDGEAFF.

The chain carries TRBV20-1 and TRBJ1-5; as DNA is missing, the TRBD1 call by TCRdb cannot be tested. The germline V gene has CDR1 DFQATT and CDR2 SNEGSKA (reference sequence). This CDR3 has 16 amino acids. The CDR3 reads CSARDGAGNMNQPQHF.

This sequence joins TRBV4-3 and TRBJ2-7; TCRdb proposes TRBD1, but this gene call is untestable without DNA. From germline, CDR1 is LGHNA and CDR2 YSLEER. This CDR3 contains 16 residues. CDR3 sequence reads: CASSLVGTPMRYEQYF.

The chain has TRBV5-1 and TRBJ1-5; TCRdb indicates TRBD1, and absent DNA this call remains unverified. The CDR3 contains 14 residues. Germline CDR1 reads SGHRS; CDR2 reads YFSETQ. The CDR3 sequence: CASSLGGAGQPQHF.

V is TRBV7-2 and J is TRBJ2-3; TCRdb picks TRBD2, but there is no DNA to check that call. Germline V gives CDR1 SGHTA, CDR2 FQGNSA. CDR3 size: 16 residues. The CDR3: CASSLGPLAGGDTQYF.

CDR3 region: CSARGGTTSNTEAFF. J is TRBJ1-1 and V is TRBV20-1; TCRdb selects TRBD1, and the lack of DNA leaves this call unchecked. Germline CDR1 reads DFQATT; CDR2 reads SNEGSKA (reference sequence). The CDR3 loop spans 15 amino acids.

The chain has TRBV29-1 and TRBJ2-3; TCRdb returns TRBD1, unconfirmable since there is no DNA. The CDR3 extends over 16 amino acids. CDR1 and CDR2 (germline): SQVTM, ANQGSEA. CDR3 residues: CSVLNRGFPSTDTQYF.

The CDR3 sequence is CASRVSGGTDTQYF. The chain carries TRBV7-2 and TRBJ2-3. The CDR3 has 14 amino acids. Per the germline V gene, CDR1 is SGHTA and CDR2 is FQGNSA.

The V and J genes are TRBV25-1 and TRBJ1-5. The CDR3 runs 13 residues. Germline V lookup: CDR1 MGHDK, CDR2 SYGVNS. CDR3 protein: CASSGNKNQPQHF.

V and J are TRBV2 and TRBJ2-2; TCRdb's assignment of TRBD2 cannot be checked, as there is no DNA. CDR1 and CDR2 from the germline V gene are SNHLY and FYNNEI. The CDR3 consists of 16 residues. CDR3 loop: CASSETSGRVGGELFF.

This sequence joins TRBV19 and TRBJ1-1; TCRdb outputs TRBD1, but without DNA this stays unchecked. This CDR3 contains 14 residues. Germline CDR1 is LNHDA and CDR2 is SQIVND (reference sequence). The CDR3 sequence: CASSNRVSTTEAFF.

The gene calls are TRBV7-3 and TRBJ2-2; TCRdb names TRBD1, which stays unverified in the absence of DNA. The germline V gene has CDR1 SGHTA and CDR2 FQGTGA. This CDR3 contains 16 residues. CDR3 residues: CASSLGQGAVTGELFF.

The chain combines TRBV5-1 with TRBJ2-7. This CDR3 is 11 amino acids long. The germline V gene encodes CDR1 SGHRS and CDR2 YFSETQ. This chain's CDR3 is CASSLEYEQYF.

This chain connects TRBV11-2 to TRBJ2-1; the D gene TCRdb calls, TRBD2, cannot be checked with no DNA. This CDR3 comprises 18 residues. Germline CDR1 is SGHAT and CDR2 is FQNNGV. CDR3 protein: CASSLFGGTSGAYNEQFF.

The chain recombines TRBV27 with TRBJ1-1; with no DNA, the TCRdb D assignment of TRBD1 cannot be verified. The CDR3 runs 14 residues. Looked up from germline, CDR1 is MNHEY and CDR2 is SMNVEV (reference sequence). This CDR3 is CASRLWDKRGEAFF.